This T cell receptor beta chain was captured by sequencing in a study of cytomegalovirus exposure and HLA in healthy donors. Study-wide results and limits: Rare TCR sequences predominated, though certain public TCRs were found in many donors. Later analysis found that TCR beta chains associated with HLA were more clonally expanded than other, equally common chains. TCR beta V- and J-gene trimming, according to a later analysis, was linked to a missense DCLRE1C variant.

The PCR had 60 Vbeta and 13 Jbeta primers. Generated by immunoSEQ multiplex PCR, the TCRdb table keeps only in-frame clones and is missing some. The sample contains just over 150,000 clones, more than 75% of which appear only once. In this sample, this clone turned up once. The antigen remains undetermined. Germline CDR1 SGHDT, CDR2 YYEEEE. There are 15 residues in the CDR3. V lost 4 bases and J lost 3, with 16 bases in between. The V gene is TRBV5-6, the J gene TRBJ1-2; tentatively, D is TRBD1 (6 bases). The source is a man between 18 and 35 years old in good health and CMV-seropositive. The sequencing input was PBMCs. In DNA form, the CDR3 reads TGTGCCAGCAGCCTCCCCCAGGGGCTTGACTATGGCTACACCTTC. It encodes CASSLPQGLDYGYTF.